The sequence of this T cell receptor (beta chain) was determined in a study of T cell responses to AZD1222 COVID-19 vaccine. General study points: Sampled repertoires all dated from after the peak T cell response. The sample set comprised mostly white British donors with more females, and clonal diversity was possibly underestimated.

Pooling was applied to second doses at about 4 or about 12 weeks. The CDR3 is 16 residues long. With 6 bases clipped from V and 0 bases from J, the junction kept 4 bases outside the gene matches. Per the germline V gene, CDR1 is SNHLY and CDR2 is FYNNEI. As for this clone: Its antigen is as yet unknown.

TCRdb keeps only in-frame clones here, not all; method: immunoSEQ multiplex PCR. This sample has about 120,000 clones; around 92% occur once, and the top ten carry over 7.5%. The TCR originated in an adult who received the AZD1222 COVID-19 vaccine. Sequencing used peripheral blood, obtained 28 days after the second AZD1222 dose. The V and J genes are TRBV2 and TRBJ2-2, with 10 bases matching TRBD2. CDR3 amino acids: CASSFSGRANTGELFF. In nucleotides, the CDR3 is TGTGCCAGCAGCTTCAGCGGGAGGGCGAACACCGGGGAGCTGTTTTTT.